A single sample is the source of the 13 T cell receptor beta chains below, sequenced in a study of beta chain features in type 1 diabetes. Study outcomes and limitations: People with Type 1 diabetes carried modestly yet significantly shorter TCRB CDR3s in all four CD4+ subsets.

Every bit of the isolated RNA underwent reverse transcription, so sequencing read expressed TCRB transcripts. The table came from immunoSEQ multiplex PCR; TCRdb's copy has only in-frame clones and leaves some out. This table holds just under 150,000 clones, about 13% found once. Antigens for these TCRs are unknown. Material: central memory CD4+ T cells from blood. Receptors originate from a man aged 18 to 29 with type 1 diabetes.

The chain couples TRBV18 to TRBJ1-2; 8 bases are a match to TRBD1. V was clipped by 5 bases and J by 13 bases; unmatched bases: 6. Germline CDR1 reads KGHSH; CDR2 reads LQKENI. The CDR3 is 11 amino acids. As DNA, the CDR3 is TGTGCCAGCTCAGAAGGACAGGGCGGCACCTTC. As protein: CASSEGQGGTF. The variable domain in full, with the rest retrieved from reference TRBV18 and TRBJ1-2, is NAGVMQNPRHLVRRRGQEARLRCSPMKGHSHVYWYRQLPEEGLKFMVYLQKENIIDESGMPKERFSAEFPKEGPSILRIQQVVRGDSAAYFCASSEGQGGTFGSGTRLTVV.

This clone has just a few counts. The CDR3 region has the DNA TGTGCCAGCAGCCCACGGGCGGGGGGGCGGACAGATACGCAGTATTTT. Protein: CASSPRAGGRTDTQYF. The V and J genes are TRBV7-6 and TRBJ2-3, with 9 bases identical to TRBD2. Germline V CDR1 and CDR2: SGHVS, FNYEAQ. The CDR3 sequence is 16 residues long. V lost 5 bases, J lost 3 bases, and 9 bases stayed unmatched.

This clone turned up a few times. The chain has TRBV9 and TRBJ2-7; D unclear. The CDR3 is 13 amino acids. With 4 bases removed from V and 4 bases from J, the gap between germline ends came to 12 bases. The V gene's germline CDR1 is SGDLS and CDR2 YYNGEE. In DNA form, the CDR3 reads TGTGCCAGCAGCCTCAATTTGGGGTACGAGCAGTACTTC. It encodes CASSLNLGYEQYF.

The chain joins TRBV7-8 to TRBJ2-7; D remains ambiguous. This CDR3 comprises 14 residues. The germline CDR1 and CDR2 sequences are SGHVS and FQNEAQ. V was trimmed by 4 bases and J by 3 bases, leaving 13 bases between them. The CDR3 nucleotides read TGTGCCAGCAGCTCCCCCATATCGGTCTACGAGCAGTACTTC. Translation: CASSSPISVYEQYF.

The CDR3 spells CASSQRGPPNNEQFF. DNA for the CDR3: TGTGCCAGCAGCCAACGGGGACCGCCCAACAATGAGCAGTTCTTC. The gene calls are TRBV14 and TRBJ2-1; the D gene could be TRBD1 or TRBD2 (5 bases each). Germline V gives CDR1 SGHDN, CDR2 FVKESK. Trimming cost V 2 bases and J 5 bases, with 13 bases left between them. This CDR3 spans 15 amino acids.

This clone turned up a few times. The chain joins TRBV29-1 to TRBJ2-6; perhaps TRBD1 as D (6 bases). Trimming pared 7 bases from V and 0 bases from J, leaving 19 bases between. The CDR3 contains 17 residues. The V gene's germline CDR1 is SQVTM and CDR2 ANQGSEA. The CDR3 DNA follows: TGCAGCGGCAGGCAGACAGGCAGTAGCTCTGGGGCCAACGTCCTGACTTTC. This sequence encodes CSGRQTGSSSGANVLTF.

There are a few counts of this clone. This chain connects TRBV27 to TRBJ2-1, with D perhaps being TRBD1 or TRBD2 (6 bases each). Trimming took off 5 bases at V and 10 bases at J, with 21 bases between the two ends. The germline V gene has CDR1 MNHEY and CDR2 SMNVEV (reference sequence). The CDR3 runs to 15 residues. CDR3 protein: CASSRGPTGIKEQFF. The CDR3, as DNA: TGTGCCAGCAGTCGGGGGCCGACTGGGATAAAGGAGCAGTTCTTC.

This clone was counted between two and nine times. The junction departs from germline at one end; a sequencing error may be responsible. The genes are TRBV18 and TRBJ1-1, with D maybe TRBD1 (5 bases). The germline CDR1 and CDR2 sequences are KGHSH and LQKENI. This CDR3 has 15 amino acids. The CDR3 protein is CAISPLQGPNTEAFF. The DNA for the CDR3 is TGTGCCATCTCACCACTGCAGGGCCCGAACACTGAAGCTTTCTTT.

The chain has TRBV30 and TRBJ1-1; the D is unclear. The germline V gene has CDR1 GTSNPN and CDR2 SVGIG (reference sequence). V was shortened by 5 bases and J by 7 bases, with 14 bases between the two germline ends. The CDR3 has 12 residues. The CDR3 sequence is CAWGIGEGEAFF. The CDR3 DNA sequence: TGTGCCTGGGGGATCGGGGAGGGTGAAGCTTTCTTT.

This clone has only a few counts. The chain links TRBV29-1 to TRBJ1-3; no definite D call. The V end was cut by 7 bases, the J end by 0 bases, with 16 bases between. In germline, CDR1 is SQVTM, CDR2 ANQGSEA. This CDR3 is built from 15 residues. This chain's CDR3 is CSAWAHRNSGNTIYF. CDR3 sequence (DNA): TGCAGCGCGTGGGCCCACAGAAACTCTGGAAACACCATATATTTT.

The chain couples TRBV7-2 to TRBJ1-2; D gene unclear. The CDR3 totals 11 residues. In germline, CDR1 is SGHTA, CDR2 FQGNSA. Trimming removed 3 bases at V and 5 bases at J, with 4 bases between. The CDR3 sequence is CASSFGYGYTF. DNA for the CDR3: TGTGCCAGCAGCTTCGGATATGGCTACACCTTC. The variable domain in full, with the rest retrieved from reference TRBV7-2 and TRBJ1-2, is GAGVSQSPSNKVTEKGKDVELRCDPISGHTALYWYRQSLGQGLEFLIYFQGNSAPDKSGLPSDRFSAERTGGSVSTLTIQRTQQEDSAVYLCASSFGYGYTFGSGTRLTVV.

The chain joins TRBV5-1 to TRBJ2-3; TRBD1 agrees at 9 bases. The CDR3 spans 16 residues. Germline V lookup: CDR1 SGHRS, CDR2 YFSETQ. The J segment lost 1 base and the V segment lost 3 bases, leaving 6 bases of the junction unmatched. CDR3 sequence (DNA): TGCGCCAGCAGCTACCCGACAGGGGGTGGCACAGATACGCAGTATTTT. Translation: CASSYPTGGGTDTQYF. The full variable domain, in which reference TRBV5-1 and TRBJ2-3 provide the parts outside the CDR3, is KAGVTQTPRYLIKTRGQQVTLSCSPISGHRSVSWYQQTPGQGLQFLFEYFSETQRNKGNFPGRFSGRQFSNSRSEMNVSTLELGDSALYLCASSYPTGGGTDTQYFGPGTRLTVL.

This clone was picked up a small number of times. J is TRBJ1-2 and V is TRBV7-3; TRBD1 agrees at 8 bases. This CDR3 has 13 residues. V lost 1 base and J lost 8; bases outside the gene matches: 3. Looked up from germline, CDR1 is SGHTA and CDR2 is FQGTGA. The CDR3 DNA sequence: TGTGCCAGCAGCTTAAAGACAGGGGTCGGCTACACCTTC. Protein product: CASSLKTGVGYTF.